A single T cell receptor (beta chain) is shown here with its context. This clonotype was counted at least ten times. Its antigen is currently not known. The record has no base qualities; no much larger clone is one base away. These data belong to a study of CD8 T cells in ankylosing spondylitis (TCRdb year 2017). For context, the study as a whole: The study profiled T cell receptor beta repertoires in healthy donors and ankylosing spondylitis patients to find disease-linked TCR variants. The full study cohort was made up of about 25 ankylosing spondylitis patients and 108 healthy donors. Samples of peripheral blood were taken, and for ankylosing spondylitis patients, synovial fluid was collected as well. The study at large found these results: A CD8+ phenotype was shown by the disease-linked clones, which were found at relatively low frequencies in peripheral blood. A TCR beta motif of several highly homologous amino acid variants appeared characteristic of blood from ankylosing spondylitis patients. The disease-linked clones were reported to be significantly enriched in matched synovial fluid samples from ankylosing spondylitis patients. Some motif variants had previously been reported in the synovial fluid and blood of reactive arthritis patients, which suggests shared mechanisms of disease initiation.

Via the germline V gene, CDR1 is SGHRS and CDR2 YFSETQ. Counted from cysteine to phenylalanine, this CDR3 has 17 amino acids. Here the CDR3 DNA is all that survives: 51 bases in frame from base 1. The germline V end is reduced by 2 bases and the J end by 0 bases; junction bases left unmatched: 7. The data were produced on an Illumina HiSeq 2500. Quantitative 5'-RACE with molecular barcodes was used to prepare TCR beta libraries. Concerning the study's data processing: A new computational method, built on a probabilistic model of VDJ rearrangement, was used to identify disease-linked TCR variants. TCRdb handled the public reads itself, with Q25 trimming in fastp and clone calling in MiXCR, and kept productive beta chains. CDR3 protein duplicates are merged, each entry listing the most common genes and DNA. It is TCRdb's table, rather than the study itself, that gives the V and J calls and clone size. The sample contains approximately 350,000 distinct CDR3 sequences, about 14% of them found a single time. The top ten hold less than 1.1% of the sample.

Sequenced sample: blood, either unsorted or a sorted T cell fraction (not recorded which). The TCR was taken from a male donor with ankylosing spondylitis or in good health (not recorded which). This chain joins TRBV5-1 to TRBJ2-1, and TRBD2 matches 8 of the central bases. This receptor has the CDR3 CASSLLAGRSSYNEQFF. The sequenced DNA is TGCGCCAGCAGCTTATTAGCGGGGCGGAGCTCCTACAATGAGCAGTTCTTC.